These 8 T cell receptor beta chains originate from one sample sequenced in a study of cytomegalovirus exposure and HLA in healthy donors. The PCR contained 60 Vbeta and 13 Jbeta primers. Clones were read by immunoSEQ multiplex PCR, and TCRdb kept only the in-frame ones, dropping some. The sample yields roughly 100,000 clones, 55% to 75% seen once. The sample consisted of PBMCs. The receptors come from a woman between 18 and 29 years old in good health and CMV-seropositive.

This clone was recorded a few times. This chain uses TRBV5-4 with TRBJ1-2; the D is unclear. Trimming left V 2 bases short and J 7 bases short, with 6 bases between. CDR1 and CDR2 (germline): SGHNT, YYREEE (reference sequence). This CDR3 has 11 amino acids. The CDR3 DNA reads TGTGCCAGCAGCTTAAACGGTGGCTACACCTTC. Amino acids: CASSLNGGYTF.

The rearrangement uses TRBV6-6 and TRBJ2-7; 8 positions agree with TRBD1. Germline CDR1 and CDR2: MNHNY and SVGAGI (reference sequence). The length of the CDR3 is 13 residues. DNA for the CDR3: TGTGCTGCCGCTCAGGGGGCCTCCTACGAGCAGTACTTC. Translated: CAAAQGASYEQYF.

This clone was observed a few times. This chain joins TRBV19 and TRBJ2-5; 11 bases line up with TRBD2. Per germline, CDR1 LNHDA and CDR2 SQIVND (reference sequence). The CDR3 contains 18 residues. V was clipped by 0 bases and J by 3 bases; unmatched bases: 9. CDR3 bases: TGTGCCAGTAGTATAGATGTAGCGGGAGGGCAACGTGAAGAGACCCAGTACTTC. Translating gives CASSIDVAGGQREETQYF. Complete variable domain (other parts from reference TRBV19 and TRBJ2-5): DGGITQSPKYLFRKEGQNVTLSCEQNLNHDAMYWYRQDPGQGLRLIYYSQIVNDFQKGDIAEGYSVSREKKESFPLTVTSAQKNPTAFYLCASSIDVAGGQREETQYFGPGTRLLVL.

V gene TRBV19 combines with J gene TRBJ2-6, with 9 bases lining up with TRBD1. This CDR3 has 16 residues. The germline V gene has CDR1 LNHDA and CDR2 SQIVND (reference sequence). The V segment lost 3 bases and the J segment 1 base; nucleotides outside the gene matches: 1. The CDR3 DNA reads as TGTGCCAGTAGTATCGGGACAGGGTCTGGGGCCAACGTCCTGACTTTC. Amino acids: CASSIGTGSGANVLTF.

This clone turned up a few times. The genes are TRBV4-3 and TRBJ2-7; D possibly corresponds to TRBD2 (5 bases). V lost 0 bases and J lost 5, with 14 bases in between. The CDR3 is 15 residues long. From germline, CDR1 is LGHNA and CDR2 YSLEER. The CDR3 DNA sequence: TGCGCCAGCAGCCAAGATTGGGTTTCGGGGAACGAGCAGTACTTC. As protein: CASSQDWVSGNEQYF.

The chain employs TRBV7-8 and TRBJ1-1; a weak D match, TRBD1 (5 bases). V was pared by 2 bases and J by 2 bases, with 15 bases between. Germline V gives CDR1 SGHVS, CDR2 FQNEAQ. The CDR3 extends over 16 amino acids. CDR3 DNA: TGTGCCAGCAGCTTAACGTGGACGACAGCAAACACTGAAGCTTTCTTT. It is translated as CASSLTWTTANTEAFF.

The chain combines TRBV19 with TRBJ2-7; 11 bases align to TRBD1. V dropped 6 bases and J dropped 2; count of bases not matched to a gene: 9. This CDR3 comprises 16 residues. CDR1 and CDR2 from the germline V gene are LNHDA and SQIVND (reference sequence). The CDR3 loop reads CASSLRAGQGAYEQYF. CDR3 DNA: TGTGCCAGTAGCCTGAGGGCGGGACAGGGGGCCTACGAGCAGTACTTC.

The chain is built from TRBV7-2 and TRBJ2-7; a weak D match, TRBD1 (5 bases). Per the germline V gene, CDR1 is SGHTA and CDR2 is FQGNSA. V lost 5 bases and J lost 2, with 13 bases in between. The CDR3 has 14 residues. CDR3 protein: CASSPGRAPYEQYF. The DNA for the CDR3 is TGTGCCAGCAGCCCGGGCAGGGCTCCCTACGAGCAGTACTTC.